This T cell receptor beta chain came from a study of CD8+CD57+ T cells in acquired aplastic anemia. The V gene lost 3 bases and the J gene lost 9 bases, with 9 bases spanning the gap. Germline lookup yields CDR1 DFQATT and CDR2 SNEGSKA (reference sequence). The CDR3 covers 12 residues. Patients chosen for sequencing had CD8+CD57+ cells that had expanded, as shown by flow cytometry. It was genomic DNA that served as the template for profiling TCR beta VDJ and CDR3. TCRdb re-called the reads through MiXCR, storing one row per CDR3 protein. The table lists about 160,000 distinct CDR3 sequences, roughly 43% of them singletons. Concerning this clonotype: Antigen specificity is unknown.

Study outcomes and limitations: Overlap between patients and controls comprised about 28 CD8+ CDR3 sequences.

This chain connects TRBV20-1 to TRBJ1-6; no clear D gene. The receptor comes from a human donor with aplastic anemia. The sample consisted of sorted CD4+, CD8+, or CD8+CD57+ T cells (not recorded which) from PBMCs. The chain's CDR3 is CSASSQFSPLHF. The CDR3 DNA follows: TGCAGTGCTAGTAGCCAGTTTTCACCCCTCCACTTT.